The sequence of this T cell receptor beta chain was determined in a study of blood T cell repertoires in COVID-19. Background on the study: The cDNA or gDNA used as material had been derived from T cells, B-cell-depleted T cells, or PBMCs.

Repertoires were generated with immunoSEQ multiplex PCR, while TCRdb's copy carries only in-frame clones and drops some. The sample contains 210,000 or so clones, approximately 90% of which appear only once. Germline lookup yields CDR1 SGHRS and CDR2 YFSETQ. Trimming at V came to 1 base and at J to 3 bases, leaving 1 base not matched to a gene. The CDR3 contains 15 residues. The chain links TRBV5-1 to TRBJ2-7; TRBD2 aligns across 13 bases. The clonotype was recovered from a woman aged 40 to 50 who had recovered from COVID-19. Sequences were obtained from peripheral blood. CDR3 nucleotide sequence: TGCGCCAGCAGCTTGAGGACTAGCGGGGGCTACGAGCAGTACTTC. Protein product: CASSLRTSGGYEQYF.